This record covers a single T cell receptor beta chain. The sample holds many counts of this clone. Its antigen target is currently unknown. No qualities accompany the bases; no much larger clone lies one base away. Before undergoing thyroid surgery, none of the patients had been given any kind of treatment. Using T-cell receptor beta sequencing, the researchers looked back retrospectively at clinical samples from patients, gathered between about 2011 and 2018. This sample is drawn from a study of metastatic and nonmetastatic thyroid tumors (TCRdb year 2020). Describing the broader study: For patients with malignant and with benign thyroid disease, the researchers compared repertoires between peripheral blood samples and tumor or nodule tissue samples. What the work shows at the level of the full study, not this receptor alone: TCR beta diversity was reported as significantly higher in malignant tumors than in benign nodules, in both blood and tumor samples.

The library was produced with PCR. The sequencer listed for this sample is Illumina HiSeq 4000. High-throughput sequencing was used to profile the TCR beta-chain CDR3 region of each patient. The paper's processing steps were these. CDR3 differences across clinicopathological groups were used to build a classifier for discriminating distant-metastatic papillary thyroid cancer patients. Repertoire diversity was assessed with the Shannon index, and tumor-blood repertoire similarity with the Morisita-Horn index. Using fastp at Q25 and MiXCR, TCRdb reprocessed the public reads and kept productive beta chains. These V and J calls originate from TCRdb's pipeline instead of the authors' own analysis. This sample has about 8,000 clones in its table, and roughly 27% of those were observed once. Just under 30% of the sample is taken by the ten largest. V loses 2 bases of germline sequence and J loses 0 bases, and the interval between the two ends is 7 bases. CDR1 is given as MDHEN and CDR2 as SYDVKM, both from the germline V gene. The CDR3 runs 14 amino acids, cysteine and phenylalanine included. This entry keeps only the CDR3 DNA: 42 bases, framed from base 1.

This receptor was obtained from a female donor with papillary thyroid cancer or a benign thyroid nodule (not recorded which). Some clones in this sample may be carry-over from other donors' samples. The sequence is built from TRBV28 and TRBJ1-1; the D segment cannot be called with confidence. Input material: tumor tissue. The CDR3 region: CASSLRPLNTEAFF. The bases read TGTGCCAGCAGTTTAAGGCCGCTGAACACTGAAGCTTTCTTT. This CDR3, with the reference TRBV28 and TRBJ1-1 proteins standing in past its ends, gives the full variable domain DVKVTQSSRYLVKRTGEKVFLECVQDMDHENMFWYRQDPGLGLRLIYFSYDVKMKEKGDIPEGYSVSREKKERFSLILESASTNQTSMYLCASSLRPLNTEAFFGQGTRLTVV.